This T cell receptor (beta chain) was profiled in a study of T cell responses to AZD1222 COVID-19 vaccine. CDR1 MNHEY and CDR2 SVGAGI come from the germline V gene. This CDR3 comprises 16 residues. V lost 0 bases, J lost 4 bases, and 7 bases stayed unmatched. The protocol was immunoSEQ multiplex PCR, while the TCRdb copy is restricted to in-frame clones and leaves out a portion. The table lists 210,000 or so clones, approximately 94% of them singletons. The rearrangement links TRBV6-5 to TRBJ2-7; 9 bases match TRBD1. Source: peripheral blood, taken 28 days after the second dose of the MenACWY control vaccine. This TCR came from an adult who received the MenACWY meningococcal vaccine as a control. The CDR3 region has the DNA TGTGCCAGCAGTTACTCGAACACAGGGGGCCGTTACGAGCAGTACTTC. Translating gives CASSYSNTGGRYEQYF.